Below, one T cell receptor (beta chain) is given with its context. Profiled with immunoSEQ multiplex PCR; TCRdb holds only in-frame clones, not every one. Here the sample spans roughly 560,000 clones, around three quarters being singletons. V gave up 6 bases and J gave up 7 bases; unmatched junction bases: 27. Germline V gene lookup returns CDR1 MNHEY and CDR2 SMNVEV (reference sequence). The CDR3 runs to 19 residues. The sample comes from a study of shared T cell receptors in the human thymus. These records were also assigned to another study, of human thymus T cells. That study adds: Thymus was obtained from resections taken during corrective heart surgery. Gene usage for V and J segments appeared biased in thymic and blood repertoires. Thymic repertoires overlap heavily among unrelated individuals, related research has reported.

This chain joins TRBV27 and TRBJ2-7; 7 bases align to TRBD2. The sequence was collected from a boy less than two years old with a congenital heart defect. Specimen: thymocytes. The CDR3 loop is CASSLRTGEALGGNDEQYF. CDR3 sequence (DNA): TGTGCCAGCAGCCTCCGGACGGGGGAGGCCTTGGGGGGGAACGATGAGCAGTACTTC.